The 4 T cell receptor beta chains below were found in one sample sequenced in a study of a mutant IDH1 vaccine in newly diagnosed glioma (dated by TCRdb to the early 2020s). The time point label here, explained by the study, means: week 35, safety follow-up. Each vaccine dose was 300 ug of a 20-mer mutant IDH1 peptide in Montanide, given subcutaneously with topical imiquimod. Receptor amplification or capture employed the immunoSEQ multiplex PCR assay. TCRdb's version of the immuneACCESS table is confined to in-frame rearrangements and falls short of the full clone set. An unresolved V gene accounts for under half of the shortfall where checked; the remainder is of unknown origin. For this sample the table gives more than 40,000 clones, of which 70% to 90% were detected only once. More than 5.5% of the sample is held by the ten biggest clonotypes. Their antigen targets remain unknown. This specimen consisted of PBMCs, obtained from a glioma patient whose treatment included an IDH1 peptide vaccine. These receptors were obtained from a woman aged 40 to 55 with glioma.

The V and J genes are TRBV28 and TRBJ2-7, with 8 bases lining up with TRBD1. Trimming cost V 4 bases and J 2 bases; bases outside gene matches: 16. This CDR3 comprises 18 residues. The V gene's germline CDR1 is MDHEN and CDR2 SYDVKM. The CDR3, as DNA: TGTGCCAGCAGTTCCGGCGGGTCCTCGACAGGGGTAACCTACGAGCAGTACTTC. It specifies CASSSGGSSTGVTYEQYF. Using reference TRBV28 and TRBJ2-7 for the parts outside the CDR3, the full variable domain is DVKVTQSSRYLVKRTGEKVFLECVQDMDHENMFWYRQDPGLGLRLIYFSYDVKMKEKGDIPEGYSVSREKKERFSLILESASTNQTSMYLCASSSGGSSTGVTYEQYFGPGTRLTVT.

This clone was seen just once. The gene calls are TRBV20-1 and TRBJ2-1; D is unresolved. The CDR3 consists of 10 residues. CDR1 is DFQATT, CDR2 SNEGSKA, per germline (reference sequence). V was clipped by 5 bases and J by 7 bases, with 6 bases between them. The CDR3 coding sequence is TGCAGTGCTTCCTGGAATGAGCAGTTCTTC. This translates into CSASWNEQFF.

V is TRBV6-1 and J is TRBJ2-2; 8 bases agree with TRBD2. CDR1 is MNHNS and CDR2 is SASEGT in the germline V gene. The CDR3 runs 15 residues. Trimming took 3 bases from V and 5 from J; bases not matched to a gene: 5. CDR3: CASSETSVQTGELFF. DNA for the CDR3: TGTGCCAGCAGTGAGACTAGCGTCCAAACCGGGGAGCTGTTTTTT.

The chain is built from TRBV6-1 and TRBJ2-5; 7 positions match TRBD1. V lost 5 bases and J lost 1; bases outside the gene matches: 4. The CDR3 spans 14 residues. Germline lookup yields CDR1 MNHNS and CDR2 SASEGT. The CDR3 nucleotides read TGTGCCAGCAGTCCGGGACAGAGCCAAGAGACCCAGTACTTC. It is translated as CASSPGQSQETQYF.